Each of the 19 T cell receptor beta chains below was sequenced from the same sample in a study of metastatic and nonmetastatic thyroid tumors. MiXCR reprocessed the PCR reads for TCRdb. The table includes over 10,000 clones, approximately 30% detected once. None of the patients had undergone any treatment ahead of thyroid surgery. What was sequenced was tumor tissue. The source of these receptors is a male donor with papillary thyroid cancer or a benign thyroid nodule (not recorded which). Some clones in this sample may be carry-over from other donors' samples.

The table lists this clone with a few counts. The chain links TRBV28 to TRBJ1-6; possibly TRBD1 for D (6 bases). The V gene's germline CDR1 is MDHEN and CDR2 SYDVKM. The CDR3 covers 13 residues. V lost 6 bases and J lost 7, with 10 bases in between. The CDR3 region has the DNA TGTGCCAGCAGAACAGGGCTGAATTCACCCCTCCACTTT. Translated, it gives CASRTGLNSPLHF.

This clone was counted ten times or more. This rearrangement joins TRBV3-1 to TRBJ1-5, with a possible D match to TRBD1 (6 bases). The CDR3 has 16 amino acids. Trimming took off 1 base at V and 0 bases at J, with 10 bases between the two ends. Germline-derived CDR1 and CDR2 are LGHDT and YNNKEL (reference sequence). CDR3 sequence (DNA): TGTGCCAGCAGCCAAGGGACAGCGAGTAGCAATCAGCCCCAGCATTTT. Amino acids: CASSQGTASSNQPQHF.

V usage is TRBV6-5 and J usage is TRBJ1-6, with D possibly being TRBD1 (6 bases). Germline lookup yields CDR1 MNHEY and CDR2 SVGAGI. V lost 2 bases and J lost 4, with 9 bases in between. CDR3 size: 15 residues. The chain's CDR3 is CASSYGGQYNSPLHF. In nucleotides, the CDR3 is TGTGCCAGCAGTTACGGAGGACAGTATAATTCACCCCTCCACTTT.

The chain links TRBV28 to TRBJ2-5, with D unresolved. This CDR3 is 11 amino acids long. V lost 3 bases, J lost 5 bases, and 4 bases lay in between. The V gene's germline CDR1 is MDHEN and CDR2 SYDVKM. CDR3 nucleotide sequence: TGTGCCAGCAGTTTTATCGAGACCCAGTACTTC. This sequence encodes CASSFIETQYF.

J is TRBJ2-7 and V is TRBV10-2; 7 bases fit TRBD2. V lost 5 bases, J lost 0 bases, and 7 bases stayed unmatched. From germline, CDR1 is WSHSY and CDR2 SAAADI. This CDR3 comprises 15 residues. CDR3 sequence (DNA): TGCGCCAGCAGTCCTGGCGGGAGCCCCTCCTACGAGCAGTACTTC. It is translated as CASSPGGSPSYEQYF.

This clone was detected many times. The chain links TRBV29-1 to TRBJ1-2, with D possibly matching TRBD1 (5 bases). Germline V lookup: CDR1 SQVTM, CDR2 ANQGSEA. The CDR3 spans 13 residues. Trimming stripped 0 bases from V and 4 bases from J, with 9 bases between. CDR3 nucleotide sequence: TGCAGCGTTGAAGAGGCGGGGGGCTATGGCTACACCTTC. Its translation is CSVEEAGGYGYTF. The variable domain in full, with the rest retrieved from reference TRBV29-1 and TRBJ1-2, is SAVISQKPSRDICQRGTSLTIQCQVDSQVTMMFWYRQQPGQSLTLIATANQGSEATYESGFVIDKFPISRPNLTFSTLTVSNMSPEDSSIYLCSVEEAGGYGYTFGSGTRLTVV.

This clone was seen ten or more times. The genes are TRBV24-1 and TRBJ2-3; 9 nucleotides line up with TRBD2. The V and J ends lost 3 bases and 4 bases, in that order; junction bases with no gene match: 10. This CDR3 is 17 amino acids long. Germline CDR1 KGHDR, CDR2 SFDVKD. The CDR3 is CATSDRAGGGLPDTQYF. In nucleotides, the CDR3 is TGTGCCACCAGTGATAGGGCGGGAGGGGGTCTCCCAGATACGCAGTATTTT.

This clone was seen more than once but under ten times. The J gene is TRBJ2-1, the V gene TRBV6-1; 14 nucleotides agree with TRBD2. V lost 5 bases to trimming and J lost 6 bases; unmatched junction nucleotides: 3. CDR1 and CDR2 (germline): MNHNS, SASEGT. The CDR3 sequence is 15 residues long. DNA of the CDR3: TGTGCCAGCAGTAGGGGGACTAGCGGGAGCAATGAGCAGTTCTTC. Its translation is CASSRGTSGSNEQFF.

This clone was seen at least ten times. The chain employs TRBV7-2 and TRBJ2-3; TRBD1 aligns across 7 bases. Trimming took 3 bases from V and 2 from J; bases not matched to a gene: 5. The length of the CDR3 is 15 residues. Germline CDR1 SGHTA, CDR2 FQGNSA. CDR3 in amino acids: CASSFMGQPTDTQYF. CDR3 bases: TGTGCCAGCAGCTTTATGGGACAGCCCACAGATACGCAGTATTTT. Together with reference TRBV7-2 and TRBJ2-3, the CDR3 gives the full variable domain: GAGVSQSPSNKVTEKGKDVELRCDPISGHTALYWYRQSLGQGLEFLIYFQGNSAPDKSGLPSDRFSAERTGGSVSTLTIQRTQQEDSAVYLCASSFMGQPTDTQYFGPGTRLTVL.

This sequence joins TRBV7-8 and TRBJ1-2; D ambiguous. The length of the CDR3 is 14 residues. V dropped 5 bases and J dropped 6 bases, with 16 bases sitting between them. Looked up from germline, CDR1 is SGHVS and CDR2 is FQNEAQ. CDR3: CASSPRRGEDGYTF. CDR3 bases: TGTGCCAGCAGCCCTAGGCGTGGGGAGGATGGCTACACCTTC.

The rearrangement uses TRBV6-2 or TRBV6-3 and TRBJ1-1; D is unclear. In germline, CDR1 is MNHEY, CDR2 SVGEGT. CDR3 length: 13 residues. V was clipped by 5 bases and J by 1 base, with 8 bases between them. CDR3 residues: CASSPRENTEAFF. The CDR3 nucleotides read TGTGCCAGCAGTCCTCGTGAGAACACTGAAGCTTTCTTT.

This clone was detected a few times. The rearrangement joins TRBV6-1 to TRBJ2-3, with TRBD1 as a possible D gene (6 bases). V was trimmed by 2 bases and J by 5 bases, leaving 17 bases between them. The CDR3 loop spans 16 amino acids. Germline lookup yields CDR1 MNHNS and CDR2 SASEGT. The chain's CDR3 is CASSEISGADGDTQYF. The CDR3 DNA follows: TGTGCCAGCAGTGAAATTTCAGGGGCTGACGGAGATACGCAGTATTTT.

The chain carries TRBV6-1 and TRBJ1-3; 8 bases map to TRBD1. The CDR3 has 15 amino acids. The V gene end was trimmed by 6 bases and the J gene end by 2 bases; junction bases not matched to a gene: 6. The germline gives CDR1 MNHNS, CDR2 SASEGT. CDR3 region: CASRTGTGTGNTIYF. DNA of the CDR3: TGTGCCAGCAGGACCGGGACAGGCACTGGAAACACCATATATTTT.

This chain joins TRBV6-8 and TRBJ2-1; D is unclear. CDR3 length: 13 residues. The germline V gene has CDR1 MNHGY and CDR2 SAAAGT. The V end lost 8 bases, the J end lost 3 bases, and 11 bases lay between the germline ends. The CDR3 sequence: CASRARDYNEQFF. DNA for the CDR3: TGTGCCAGCCGGGCGAGAGACTACAATGAGCAGTTCTTC.

This clone was observed many times. The V call is TRBV29-1, the J call TRBJ2-5; 11 bases match TRBD1. In germline, CDR1 is SQVTM, CDR2 ANQGSEA. The CDR3 is 13 amino acids. V lost 7 bases and J lost 5; bases outside the gene matches: 6. The CDR3 protein is CSAPGQGGETQYF. The CDR3 coding sequence is TGCAGCGCTCCGGGACAGGGGGGCGAGACCCAGTACTTC.

This clone was counted many times. The chain joins TRBV10-3 to TRBJ2-1; D is undetermined. Germline CDR1 reads ENHRY; CDR2 reads SYGVKD. The CDR3 runs to 18 residues. Trimming took off 0 bases at V and 0 bases at J, with 15 bases between the two ends. Written as DNA, the CDR3 is TGTGCCATCAGTGAGTCGGGCGGATTCCGGAGCTCCTACAATGAGCAGTTCTTC. As protein: CAISESGGFRSSYNEQFF.

Relative to its sample, this clone is medium-sized (0.01 to 0.1%). The V and J genes are TRBV5-1 and TRBJ2-7; 9 nucleotides line up with TRBD1. V shed 2 bases and J 4 bases; nucleotides not matched to a gene: 7. The germline gives CDR1 SGHRS, CDR2 YFSETQ. The CDR3 covers 15 residues. This chain's CDR3 is CASSLDRGFRYEQYF. The CDR3 DNA is TGCGCCAGCAGCTTAGACAGGGGGTTTAGATACGAGCAGTACTTC.

The rearrangement joins TRBV24-1 to TRBJ2-6; TRBD1 matches 11 bases. The CDR3 runs to 17 residues. Germline trimming cut 10 bases from V and 0 bases from J; bases unmatched to any gene: 7. Germline V gene data show CDR1 as KGHDR and CDR2 as SFDVKD. CDR3 sequence (DNA): TGTGCCACAGGGACAGGGGGAATGCTCTCTGGGGCCAACGTCCTGACTTTC. It specifies CATGTGGMLSGANVLTF.

V and J are TRBV4-1 and TRBJ1-6; TRBD1 matches at 8 bases. With 0 bases clipped from V and 18 bases from J, the junction kept 16 bases outside the gene matches. In germline, CDR1 is MGHRA, CDR2 YSYEKL. The CDR3 extends over 16 amino acids. The CDR3, as DNA: TGCGCCAGCAGCCAAGATTCAGGGACAGGCTCGTCGCCGGACCACTTT. Amino acids: CASSQDSGTGSSPDHF.